The 9 T cell receptor beta chains below were found in one sample sequenced in a study of blood T cell repertoires in COVID-19. Repertoires were generated with immunoSEQ multiplex PCR, while TCRdb's copy carries only in-frame clones and drops some. The table includes fewer than 50,000 clones, about four fifths detected once. Sequencing was done on a sample of peripheral blood. Source of these receptors: a human donor in a cohort sampled during active COVID-19.

The genes are TRBV2 and TRBJ2-5; no clear D gene. V lost 3 bases and J lost 7, with 12 bases in between. The CDR3 covers 13 residues. From germline, CDR1 is SNHLY and CDR2 FYNNEI. CDR3 coding DNA: TGTGCCAGCAGTGAGTCGGCGGCGGCGACCCAGTACTTC. Protein product: CASSESAAATQYF. Looking up the rest from reference TRBV2 and TRBJ2-5 gives the full variable domain: EPEVTQTPSHQVTQMGQEVILRCVPISNHLYFYWYRQILGQKVEFLVSFYNNEISEKSEIFDDQFSVERPDGSNFTLKIRSTKLEDSAMYFCASSESAAATQYFGPGTRLLVL.

This chain links TRBV18 with TRBJ2-1, with D tentatively TRBD2 (6 bases). CDR1 KGHSH and CDR2 LQKENI come from the germline V gene. The CDR3 has 14 residues. The V gene lost 0 bases and the J gene lost 7 bases, with 10 bases spanning the gap. CDR3: CASSPPEGRNEQFF. In DNA form, the CDR3 reads TGTGCCAGCTCACCACCGGAGGGGAGGAATGAGCAGTTCTTC.

The rearrangement joins TRBV19 to TRBJ1-1; 10 bases map to TRBD1. Trimming removed 5 bases from V and 7 bases from J; junction bases left unmatched: 4. From germline, CDR1 is LNHDA and CDR2 SQIVND (reference sequence). The CDR3 runs to 13 residues. The DNA for the CDR3 is TGTGCCAGTAGTCCGGACAGGGGGAGTGAAGCTTTCTTT. This translates into CASSPDRGSEAFF.

This rearrangement joins TRBV11-3 to TRBJ2-7; the D gene is possibly TRBD2 (6 bases). Trimming removed 5 bases at V and 0 bases at J, with 17 bases between. Germline assignment: CDR1 SGHNT and CDR2 YENEEA. The CDR3 length is 16 residues. The CDR3 DNA reads TGTGCCAGCAGCCACATACAGTCGACTAGCTCCTACGAGCAGTACTTC. Translation gives CASSHIQSTSSYEQYF.

The chain joins TRBV19 to TRBJ2-1; 7 bases align to TRBD2. The V gene's germline CDR1 is LNHDA and CDR2 SQIVND (reference sequence). The CDR3 consists of 14 residues. J was trimmed by 2 bases and V by 4 bases; bases with no gene match: 2. The CDR3 region is CASSSGSPYNEQFF. The CDR3 nucleotides read TGTGCCAGTAGTAGCGGGAGTCCCTACAATGAGCAGTTCTTC.

This clone showed up just once. The V call is TRBV3-1 (or the pseudogene TRBV3-2), the J call TRBJ2-2; 8 nucleotides agree with TRBD2. CDR3 length: 18 residues. Germline V lookup: CDR1 LGHDT, CDR2 YNNKEL (reference sequence). The V segment lost 0 bases and the J segment 4 bases; nucleotides outside the gene matches: 10. The CDR3 loop reads CASSQDGRLAGSTGELFF. The CDR3 DNA reads as TGTGCCAGCAGCCAAGACGGGCGGCTAGCGGGTTCCACCGGGGAGCTGTTTTTT.

Only one count was recorded for this clone. J is TRBJ2-7 and V is TRBV7-2; TRBD2 matches 7 bases. Germline CDR1 is SGHTA and CDR2 is FQGNSA. There are 14 residues in the CDR3. J was trimmed by 6 bases and V by 5 bases; bases with no gene match: 10. In DNA form, the CDR3 reads TGTGCCAGCAGCCGCGGACTAGTTTGGGGCGAGCAGTACTTC. Amino acids: CASSRGLVWGEQYF.

This chain uses TRBV5-5 with TRBJ2-6; 7 positions agree with TRBD2. Trimming at V came to 7 bases and at J to 2 bases, leaving 3 bases not matched to a gene. The CDR3 extends over 14 amino acids. The germline V gene encodes CDR1 SGHKS and CDR2 YYEKEE (reference sequence). The CDR3 loop is CASGRGAGANVLTF. In DNA form, the CDR3 reads TGTGCCAGCGGCCGGGGGGCTGGGGCCAACGTCCTGACTTTC.

The rearrangement uses TRBV6-1 and TRBJ1-4; possible D gene TRBD1, 5 bases. The V end was cut by 2 bases, the J end by 7 bases, with 11 bases between. Per germline, CDR1 MNHNS and CDR2 SASEGT. The CDR3 consists of 14 residues. The CDR3 here is CASSEQGLREKLFF. Written as DNA, the CDR3 is TGTGCCAGCAGTGAACAGGGTCTACGTGAAAAACTGTTTTTT.